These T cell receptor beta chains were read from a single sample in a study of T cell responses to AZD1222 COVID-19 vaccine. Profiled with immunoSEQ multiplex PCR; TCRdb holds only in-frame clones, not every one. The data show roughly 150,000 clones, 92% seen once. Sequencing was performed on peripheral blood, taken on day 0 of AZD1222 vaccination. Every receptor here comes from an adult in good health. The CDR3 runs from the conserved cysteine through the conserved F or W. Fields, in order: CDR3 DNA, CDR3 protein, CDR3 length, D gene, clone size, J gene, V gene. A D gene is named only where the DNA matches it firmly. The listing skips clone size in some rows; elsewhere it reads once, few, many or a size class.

CDR3nt: TGTGCCAGCAGCCCAAAGTCTTCCGGGACTAGCCACTCCTACGAGCAGTACTTC; CDR3aa: CASSPKSSGTSHSYEQYF; len: 18; d_gene: -; abundance: -; j_gene: TRBJ2-7; v_gene: TRBV21-1
CDR3nt: TGTGCCAGCAGTACTAGCGGGAGAAATACGCAGTATTTT; CDR3aa: CASSTSGRNTQYF; len: 13; d_gene: TRBD2; abundance: -; j_gene: TRBJ2-3; v_gene: TRBV6-5
CDR3nt: TGTGCCAGCAGCTTGGGGGGGTCACACGATCAGCCCCAGCATTTT; CDR3aa: CASSLGGSHDQPQHF; len: 15; d_gene: -; abundance: -; j_gene: TRBJ1-5; v_gene: TRBV5-6
CDR3nt: TGTGCCAGCAGCCAAGATCCGCAGGGGAGTATGGATTTGGTATACAATGAGCAGTTCTTC; CDR3aa: CASSQDPQGSMDLVYNEQFF; len: 20; d_gene: -; abundance: -; j_gene: TRBJ2-1; v_gene: TRBV4-2
CDR3nt: TGCGCCAGCAGCGGGGGGCGGACACAAGAGACCCAGTACTTC; CDR3aa: CASSGGRTQETQYF; len: 14; d_gene: -; abundance: -; j_gene: TRBJ2-5; v_gene: TRBV5-1
CDR3nt: TGCAGCGTTGAAGTGAAGGGCGGAGGAAACACCATATATTTT; CDR3aa: CSVEVKGGGNTIYF; len: 14; d_gene: -; abundance: -; j_gene: TRBJ1-3; v_gene: TRBV29-1
CDR3nt: TGCGCCAGCCGGGACACCTACTACGAGCAGTACTTC; CDR3aa: CASRDTYYEQYF; len: 12; d_gene: -; abundance: -; j_gene: TRBJ2-7; v_gene: TRBV5-1
CDR3nt: TGTGCCAGCAGGAGAAGCACAGATACGCAGTATTTT; CDR3aa: CASRRSTDTQYF; len: 12; d_gene: -; abundance: -; j_gene: TRBJ2-3; v_gene: TRBV28
CDR3nt: TGTGCCAGCTCGACAGGGCAAAATGAAAAACTGTTTTTT; CDR3aa: CASSTGQNEKLFF; len: 13; d_gene: TRBD1; abundance: -; j_gene: TRBJ1-4; v_gene: TRBV3-1/TRBV3-2
CDR3nt: TGTGCCAGCAGCTTATTGACAGGCCCTCATCAGCCCCAGCATTTT; CDR3aa: CASSLLTGPHQPQHF; len: 15; d_gene: -; abundance: -; j_gene: TRBJ1-5; v_gene: TRBV7-2
CDR3nt: TGTGCCAGCAGCGAACGGGGGGACCTCTCCTACAATGAGCAGTTCTTC; CDR3aa: CASSERGDLSYNEQFF; len: 16; d_gene: TRBD2; abundance: few; j_gene: TRBJ2-1; v_gene: TRBV6-2/TRBV6-3